The 3 T cell receptor beta chains listed next were all sequenced from one sample in a study of cytomegalovirus exposure and HLA in healthy donors. PCR amplification relied on 60 Vbeta primers (plus 13 Jbeta primers). This table comes from immunoSEQ multiplex PCR, and its TCRdb copy is limited to in-frame clones, with some not included. The data show approximately 44,000 clones, about 85% seen once. The sequenced sample was PBMCs. These receptors came from a woman between 40 and 50 years old in good health and CMV-seropositive.

This chain joins TRBV10-1 and TRBJ1-2; D not certain. This CDR3 is built from 13 residues. CDR1 is WNHNN, CDR2 SYGVQD, per germline (reference sequence). Trimming shortened V by 0 bases and J by 8 bases, and 10 bases separated the two germline ends. DNA of the CDR3: TGCGCCAGCAGTGAGTCGGGGAGAGGAGGCTACACCTTC. Protein sequence: CASSESGRGGYTF.

The V gene is TRBV6-5, the J gene TRBJ1-4, with TRBD1 identical over 7 bases. V gave up 2 bases and J gave up 0 bases; unmatched junction bases: 3. Germline V gene lookup returns CDR1 MNHEY and CDR2 SVGAGI. The CDR3 consists of 16 residues. CDR3 region: CASSYGRGSTNEKLFF. CDR3 coding DNA: TGTGCCAGCAGTTACGGCAGGGGGTCAACTAATGAAAAACTGTTTTTT.

The chain is built from TRBV19 and TRBJ2-5, with D maybe TRBD1 (6 bases). The last part of the DNA fits TRBJ2-7 better; the J call may be wrong. The CDR3 has 11 amino acids. CDR1 and CDR2 (germline): LNHDA, SQIVND (reference sequence). CDR3 nucleotides: TGTGCCAGCAGGGACATCTACGAGCAGTACTTC. It encodes CASRDIYEQYF.